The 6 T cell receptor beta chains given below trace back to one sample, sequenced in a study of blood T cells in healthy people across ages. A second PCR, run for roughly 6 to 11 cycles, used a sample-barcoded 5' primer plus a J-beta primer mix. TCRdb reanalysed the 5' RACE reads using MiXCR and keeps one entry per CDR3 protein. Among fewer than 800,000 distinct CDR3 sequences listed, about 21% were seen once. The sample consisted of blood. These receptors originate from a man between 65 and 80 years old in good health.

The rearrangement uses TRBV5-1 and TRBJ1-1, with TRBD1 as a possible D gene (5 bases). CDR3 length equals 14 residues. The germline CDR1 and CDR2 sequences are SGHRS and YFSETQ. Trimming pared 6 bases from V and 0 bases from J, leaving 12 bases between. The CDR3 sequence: CASTSGTVNTEAFF. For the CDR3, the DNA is TGCGCCAGCACCTCCGGGACGGTGAACACTGAAGCTTTCTTT.

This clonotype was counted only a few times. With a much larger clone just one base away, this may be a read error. CDR3 residues: CSARGDSSNQPQHF. CDR3 DNA sequence: TGCAGTGCTAGAGGGGACTCTAGCAATCAGCCCCAGCATTTT. The gene calls are TRBV20-1 and TRBJ1-5; D possibly corresponds to TRBD1 (5 bases). The CDR3 runs to 14 residues. Germline CDR1 reads DFQATT; CDR2 reads SNEGSKA (reference sequence). Trimming took off 1 base at V and 0 bases at J, with 7 bases between the two ends.

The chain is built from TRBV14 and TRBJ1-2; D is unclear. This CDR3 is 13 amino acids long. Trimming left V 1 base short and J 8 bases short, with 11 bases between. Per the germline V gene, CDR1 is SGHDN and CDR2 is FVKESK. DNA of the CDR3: TGTGCCAGCAGCCAAGTGACTAGGTGGGGCTACACCTTC. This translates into CASSQVTRWGYTF.

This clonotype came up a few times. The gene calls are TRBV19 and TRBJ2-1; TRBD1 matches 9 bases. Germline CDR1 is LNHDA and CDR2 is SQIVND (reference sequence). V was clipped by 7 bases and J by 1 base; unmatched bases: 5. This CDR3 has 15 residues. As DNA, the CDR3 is TGTGCCAGTACCATAGGGACAGGGTCCTACAATGAGCAGTTCTTC. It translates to CASTIGTGSYNEQFF. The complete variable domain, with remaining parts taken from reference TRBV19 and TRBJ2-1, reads DGGITQSPKYLFRKEGQNVTLSCEQNLNHDAMYWYRQDPGQGLRLIYYSQIVNDFQKGDIAEGYSVSREKKESFPLTVTSAQKNPTAFYLCASTIGTGSYNEQFFGPGTRLTVL.

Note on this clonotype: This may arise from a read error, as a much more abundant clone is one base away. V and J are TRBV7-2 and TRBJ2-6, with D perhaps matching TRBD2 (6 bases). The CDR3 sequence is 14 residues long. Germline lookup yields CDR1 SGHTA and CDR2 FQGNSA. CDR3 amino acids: CASSRDSGANVLAF. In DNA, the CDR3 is TGTGCCAGCAGCCGGGACTCTGGGGCCAACGTCCTGGCTTTC. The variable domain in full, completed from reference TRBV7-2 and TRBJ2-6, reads GAGVSQSPSNKVTEKGKDVELRCDPISGHTALYWYRQSLGQGLEFLIYFQGNSAPDKSGLPSDRFSAERTGGSVSTLTIQRTQQEDSAVYLCASSRDSGANVLAFGAGSRLTVL.

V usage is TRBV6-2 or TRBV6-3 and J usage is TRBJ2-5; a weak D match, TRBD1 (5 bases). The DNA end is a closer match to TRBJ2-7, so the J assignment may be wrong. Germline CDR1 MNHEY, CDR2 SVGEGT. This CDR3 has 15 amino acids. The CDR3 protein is CASSKGPKRDYEQYF. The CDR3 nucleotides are TGTGCCAGCAGTAAGGGGCCCAAAAGGGACTACGAGCAGTACTTC.